Presented here are 17 T cell receptor beta chains from one specimen sequenced in a study of blood T cell repertoires in COVID-19. TCRdb's copy holds only in-frame clones and misses some; the assay was immunoSEQ multiplex PCR. The sample carries 200,000 to 250,000 clones, roughly 80% recorded once. The sequencing sample was made of peripheral blood. The receptors shown here come from a woman of 80 years or more with active or convalescent COVID-19.

The rearrangement uses TRBV28 and TRBJ1-5; 7 nucleotides align to TRBD1. Germline CDR1 and CDR2: MDHEN and SYDVKM. V lost 10 bases and J lost 0; bases outside the gene matches: 6. The CDR3 has 14 residues. Written as DNA, the CDR3 is TGTGCCACCCAGGACAGGACTAGCAATCAGCCCCAGCATTTT. Translated, it gives CATQDRTSNQPQHF.

This chain connects TRBV5-1 to TRBJ1-3; 7 positions match TRBD1. The germline V gene has CDR1 SGHRS and CDR2 YFSETQ. The CDR3 consists of 14 residues. After removal of 4 bases from V and 3 bases from J, the junction contained 4 bases not matched to a gene. The CDR3 region is CASSTTGVGNTIYF. For the CDR3, the DNA is TGCGCCAGCAGCACCACAGGGGTTGGAAACACCATATATTTT.

This chain links TRBV5-4 with TRBJ2-3, with TRBD2 matching over 12 bases. The germline V gene has CDR1 SGHNT and CDR2 YYREEE (reference sequence). The length of the CDR3 is 16 residues. The junction had 8 bases not matched to a gene; V was cut back by 5 bases and J by 4 bases. CDR3 DNA sequence: TGTGCCAGCAGTGTTCGGGCTAGCGGGGGGGCAGATACGCAGTATTTT. It translates to CASSVRASGGADTQYF.

This chain uses TRBV5-8 with TRBJ2-6; 9 bases align to TRBD1. This CDR3 has 17 amino acids. Germline loops: CDR1 SGHTS, CDR2 YDEGEE. Trimming cost V 4 bases and J 0 bases; bases outside gene matches: 5. The CDR3 loop reads CASSLGTGHSGANVLTF. DNA of the CDR3: TGTGCCAGCAGCCTCGGGACAGGGCACTCTGGGGCCAACGTCCTGACTTTC.

The V and J genes are TRBV5-1 and TRBJ2-5, with D tentatively TRBD1 (5 bases). Per germline, CDR1 SGHRS and CDR2 YFSETQ. The CDR3 sequence is 12 residues long. Trimming took 2 bases from V and 5 from J, leaving 7 bases between them. CDR3 sequence reads: CASSLQAETQYF. In DNA, the CDR3 is TGCGCCAGCAGCTTACAGGCTGAGACCCAGTACTTC.

This clone occurred a few times. The genes are TRBV30 and TRBJ1-2; 8 bases line up with TRBD1. Germline CDR1 GTSNPN, CDR2 SVGIG (reference sequence). The CDR3 is 12 amino acids. V was clipped by 8 bases and J by 5 bases; unmatched bases: 7. CDR3 amino acids: CAGGTGEYGYTF. The CDR3 region has the DNA TGTGCCGGGGGGACAGGTGAATATGGCTACACCTTC.

V and J are TRBV19 and TRBJ2-5; 9 bases are shared with TRBD1. The CDR3 contains 13 residues. V lost 7 bases, J lost 5 bases, and 5 bases stayed unmatched. CDR1 and CDR2 from the germline V gene are LNHDA and SQIVND (reference sequence). CDR3 region: CASKNRGQETQYF. Here the CDR3 DNA reads TGTGCCAGTAAGAACAGGGGGCAGGAGACCCAGTACTTC. The complete variable domain, with remaining parts taken from reference TRBV19 and TRBJ2-5, reads DGGITQSPKYLFRKEGQNVTLSCEQNLNHDAMYWYRQDPGQGLRLIYYSQIVNDFQKGDIAEGYSVSREKKESFPLTVTSAQKNPTAFYLCASKNRGQETQYFGPGTRLLVL.

The rearrangement joins TRBV5-1 to TRBJ2-3, with 8 bases identical to TRBD1. The CDR3 sequence is 15 residues long. The V segment lost 5 bases and the J segment 0 bases; nucleotides outside the gene matches: 5. Per the germline V gene, CDR1 is SGHRS and CDR2 is YFSETQ. DNA for the CDR3: TGCGCCAGCAGGCCCCAGGGGGCCAGCACAGATACGCAGTATTTT. Its protein product is CASRPQGASTDTQYF.

This clone was detected once. Other DNA sequences from this sample encode an identical CDR3 as well. The genes are TRBV3-1 (or the pseudogene TRBV3-2) and TRBJ1-1; D gene unclear. The CDR3 length is 14 residues. Trimming removed 0 bases at V and 1 base at J, with 6 bases between. Looked up from germline, CDR1 is LGHDT and CDR2 is YNNKEL (reference sequence). The CDR3 is CASSQDFRNTEAFF. The CDR3 nucleotides read TGTGCCAGCAGCCAAGATTTCCGGAACACTGAAGCTTTCTTT.

CDR3 in amino acids: CASSLGTLYGYTF. The CDR3 region has the DNA TGTGCCAGCAGCTTGGGGACACTGTATGGCTACACCTTC. The V call is TRBV7-8, the J call TRBJ1-2, with D perhaps TRBD1 (6 bases). CDR3 length equals 13 residues. The germline V gene has CDR1 SGHVS and CDR2 FQNEAQ. Trimming shortened V by 3 bases and J by 5 bases, and 10 bases separated the two germline ends.

The chain uses TRBV5-1 and TRBJ1-2; maybe TRBD1 (5 bases). Germline values: CDR1 SGHRS, CDR2 YFSETQ. The germline V and J ends were trimmed by 0 bases and 4 bases, with 13 bases remaining between them. The CDR3 is 15 residues long. CDR3: CASSLGGATPYGYTF. The DNA of the CDR3 is TGCGCCAGCAGCTTGGGGGGCGCAACTCCCTATGGCTACACCTTC.

In this sample, this clone turned up once. The chain has TRBV29-1 and TRBJ1-5; weak D call: TRBD1 (5 bases). The CDR3 is 12 residues long. The V and J ends lost 5 bases and 8 bases respectively, with 13 bases between them. Germline CDR1 and CDR2: SQVTM and ANQGSEA. The CDR3 bases are TGCAGCGTTTCTGCCGGGGGGGAGCCCCAGCATTTT. It codes for CSVSAGGEPQHF. Variable domain in full (rest from reference TRBV29-1 and TRBJ1-5): SAVISQKPSRDICQRGTSLTIQCQVDSQVTMMFWYRQQPGQSLTLIATANQGSEATYESGFVIDKFPISRPNLTFSTLTVSNMSPEDSSIYLCSVSAGGEPQHFGDGTRLSIL.

This sequence joins TRBV5-4 and TRBJ2-3; 8 bases map to TRBD2. This CDR3 has 16 amino acids. Trimming cost V 1 base and J 9 bases; bases outside gene matches: 13. Germline V gene lookup returns CDR1 SGHNT and CDR2 YYREEE (reference sequence). The CDR3 nucleotides are TGTGCCAGCAGCTTGCTTTCGGCGGGGGGCGCAGGGACGCAGTATTTT. This codes for CASSLLSAGGAGTQYF.

This chain joins TRBV5-1 and TRBJ1-5; D is possibly TRBD1 (5 bases). V was clipped by 2 bases and J by 8 bases, with 14 bases between them. The CDR3 length is 14 residues. CDR1 is SGHRS and CDR2 is YFSETQ in the germline V gene. The CDR3 is CASSFGGGSEPQHF. As DNA, the CDR3 is TGCGCCAGCAGCTTTGGCGGGGGTTCGGAGCCCCAGCATTTT.

The chain joins TRBV30 to TRBJ1-5, with 8 bases matching TRBD1. CDR1 GTSNPN and CDR2 SVGIG come from the germline V gene (reference sequence). CDR3 length: 13 amino acids. V lost 2 bases to trimming and J lost 5 bases; unmatched junction nucleotides: 2. Written as DNA, the CDR3 is TGTGCCTGGAGTCAGGGGGCAGATCAGCCCCAGCATTTT. This codes for CAWSQGADQPQHF.

The J gene is TRBJ1-2, the V gene TRBV2; 9 bases agree with TRBD1. The trim removed 7 bases at V and 6 bases at J, leaving 6 bases unmatched. Germline V CDR1 and CDR2: SNHLY, FYNNEI. The CDR3 runs to 13 residues. The CDR3 coding sequence is TGTGCCAGCATTTCGGACAGGGGACATGGCTACACCTTC. Its protein product is CASISDRGHGYTF.

V and J are TRBV25-1 and TRBJ1-4; no reliable D call. The CDR3 is 14 residues long. V was trimmed by 2 bases and J by 0 bases, leaving 4 bases between them. Per the germline V gene, CDR1 is MGHDK and CDR2 is SYGVNS. The CDR3 sequence: CASSEQTTNEKLFF. For the CDR3, the DNA is TGTGCCAGCAGTGAACAGACAACTAATGAAAAACTGTTTTTT.